These 30 T cell receptor beta chains were all obtained from the same sample, sequenced in a study of blood T cell repertoires in COVID-19. TCRdb's copy holds only in-frame clones and misses some; the assay was immunoSEQ multiplex PCR. The sample lists 70,000 to 95,000 clones; around 89% were seen once. The specimen was peripheral blood. All receptors come from a man between 45 and 60 years old with COVID-19, enrolled during active disease.

The V gene is TRBV2, the J gene TRBJ2-1; a possible D gene is TRBD2 (7 bases). CDR1 SNHLY and CDR2 FYNNEI come from the germline V gene. This CDR3 region has 16 residues. V was clipped by 6 bases and J by 7 bases, with 22 bases between them. The CDR3 loop reads CASRTPRGAGPNEQFF. In DNA, the CDR3 is TGTGCCAGCAGAACCCCCCGGGGGGCAGGACCTAATGAGCAGTTCTTC.

CDR3 sequence: CASSHPGQGKYEQYF. The CDR3 nucleotides are TGCGCCAGCAGTCACCCTGGACAGGGGAAATACGAGCAGTACTTC. The genes are TRBV23-1 and TRBJ2-7; 9 bases are a match to TRBD1. TRBV23-1 is classed as an ORF, of uncertain function. The CDR3 contains 15 residues. Trimming cost V 3 bases and J 4 bases; bases outside gene matches: 7.

This clone has just one count. This chain joins TRBV28 and TRBJ2-2; tentatively, D is TRBD1 (7 bases). Germline V gene data show CDR1 as MDHEN and CDR2 as SYDVKM. The CDR3 totals 17 residues. The germline V and J ends were trimmed by 5 bases and 5 bases, with 21 bases remaining between them. CDR3 nucleotide sequence: TGTGCCAGCAGTCCAGGGGGGCTTATCTCGAGGACCGGGGAGCTGTTTTTT. This translates into CASSPGGLISRTGELFF.

The chain links TRBV28 to TRBJ2-3; D might be TRBD2 (6 bases). Germline V gene lookup returns CDR1 MDHEN and CDR2 SYDVKM. The CDR3 totals 16 residues. Trimming pared 3 bases from V and 4 bases from J, leaving 17 bases between. CDR3: CASSLFGGVSSDTQYF. CDR3 sequence (DNA): TGTGCCAGCAGTTTGTTCGGGGGAGTTAGTTCAGATACGCAGTATTTT.

The chain couples TRBV11-1 to TRBJ2-7; 7 nucleotides align to TRBD1. The V and J ends lost 5 bases and 5 bases, in that order; junction bases with no gene match: 3. The CDR3 loop spans 12 amino acids. CDR1 and CDR2 (germline): SGHAT, FQDESV (reference sequence). The CDR3 sequence: CASSLDRDEQYF. Here the CDR3 DNA reads TGTGCCAGCAGCCTCGACAGGGACGAGCAGTACTTC.

This sequence joins TRBV5-1 and TRBJ2-6; 8 bases match TRBD1. Unmatched junction bases numbered 8, after V lost 4 bases and J lost 5 bases. This CDR3 spans 16 amino acids. Germline CDR1 and CDR2: SGHRS and YFSETQ. Here the CDR3 DNA reads TGCGCCAGCAGCGGAACAGGGGGTAACTGGGCCAACGTCCTGACTTTC. It translates to CASSGTGGNWANVLTF.

The chain recombines TRBV7-2 with TRBJ1-6, with no clear D. Germline V CDR1 and CDR2: SGHTA, FQGNSA. Trimming removed 5 bases from V and 2 bases from J, with 7 bases in between. This CDR3 is 14 amino acids long. CDR3 protein: CASSLTAYNSPLHF. CDR3 bases: TGTGCCAGCAGCCTCACAGCCTATAATTCACCCCTCCACTTT.

The J gene is TRBJ1-1, the V gene TRBV7-9, with D possibly being TRBD1 (6 bases). The CDR3 runs to 13 residues. With 0 bases removed from V and 11 bases from J, the gap between germline ends came to 13 bases. CDR1 is SEHNR and CDR2 is FQNEAQ in the germline V gene (reference sequence). In DNA, the CDR3 is TGTGCCAGCAGCTTAGCCGGCAGGGGTCTCGCTTTCTTT. Translated, it gives CASSLAGRGLAFF.

This rearrangement joins TRBV2 to TRBJ1-1; TRBD1 is a possible D gene (5 bases). The V gene's germline CDR1 is SNHLY and CDR2 FYNNEI. Between the trimmed V and J ends, which lost 6 bases and 3 bases, there was a span of 8 bases. This CDR3 is built from 12 residues. The CDR3 DNA follows: TGTGCCAGCAGACAGGACGACACTGAAGCTTTCTTT. It specifies CASRQDDTEAFF. Supplemented by reference TRBV2 and TRBJ1-1, the full variable domain reads EPEVTQTPSHQVTQMGQEVILRCVPISNHLYFYWYRQILGQKVEFLVSFYNNEISEKSEIFDDQFSVERPDGSNFTLKIRSTKLEDSAMYFCASRQDDTEAFFGQGTRLTVV.

This clone is a singleton in its sample. The rearrangement uses TRBV2 and TRBJ1-2; TRBD1 agrees at 9 bases. CDR1 is SNHLY, CDR2 FYNNEI, per germline. The CDR3 sequence is 13 residues long. The V segment lost 3 bases and the J segment 5 bases; nucleotides outside the gene matches: 1. In DNA form, the CDR3 reads TGTGCCAGCAGTGAGGGGACAGGGTATGGCTACACCTTC. Encoded protein: CASSEGTGYGYTF.

This clone was counted a few times. The rearrangement uses TRBV18 and TRBJ1-5; 10 nucleotides line up with TRBD1. V trimming: 2 bases; J trimming: 5 bases; junction bases outside the gene matches: 3. The CDR3 contains 15 residues. Germline V gene sequence: CDR1 KGHSH, CDR2 LQKENI. The CDR3 sequence: CASSPGTGEYQPQHF. CDR3 DNA sequence: TGTGCCAGCTCACCAGGGACAGGGGAATATCAGCCCCAGCATTTT.

CDR3 DNA sequence: TGTGCCAGCAGTGAAATAACCCTCCACTTT. It translates to CASSEITLHF. The rearrangement links TRBV2 to TRBJ1-6; D is unresolved. The CDR3 is 10 residues long. Trimming shortened V by 2 bases and J by 14 bases, and 4 bases separated the two germline ends. The germline CDR1 and CDR2 sequences are SNHLY and FYNNEI. The variable domain in full, completed from reference TRBV2 and TRBJ1-6, reads EPEVTQTPSHQVTQMGQEVILRCVPISNHLYFYWYRQILGQKVEFLVSFYNNEISEKSEIFDDQFSVERPDGSNFTLKIRSTKLEDSAMYFCASSEITLHFGNGTRLTVT.

The chain joins TRBV6-5 to TRBJ2-5; 9 bases are shared with TRBD1. This CDR3 has 15 amino acids. The germline gives CDR1 MNHEY, CDR2 SVGAGI. The V gene end was trimmed by 4 bases and the J gene end by 2 bases; junction bases not matched to a gene: 5. CDR3 loop: CASSLDRGRQETQYF. The CDR3 DNA sequence: TGTGCCAGCAGTTTGGACAGGGGAAGGCAAGAGACCCAGTACTTC.

The chain links TRBV10-3 to TRBJ1-3; D might be TRBD1 (6 bases). The V and J ends lost 3 bases and 10 bases respectively, with 31 bases between them. The CDR3 is 19 residues long. Germline CDR1 and CDR2: ENHRY and SYGVKD. CDR3 region: CAISEYVTRKDPRGSTIYF. In nucleotides, the CDR3 is TGTGCCATCAGTGAATATGTGACTCGTAAGGACCCCAGGGGTTCGACCATATATTTT.

The rearrangement joins TRBV2 to TRBJ2-1; TRBD1 matches 8 bases. CDR1 and CDR2 (germline): SNHLY, FYNNEI. This CDR3 contains 15 residues. Losses at the gene ends were 6 bases for V and 9 bases for J; bases not matched to a gene: 13. CDR3 protein: CASSDTGTGTGEQFF. DNA of the CDR3: TGTGCCAGCAGCGACACCGGGACAGGTACCGGTGAGCAGTTCTTC.

The V call is TRBV30, the J call TRBJ1-5; D unclear. The V end lost 2 bases, the J end lost 11 bases, and 10 bases lay between the germline ends. Looked up from germline, CDR1 is GTSNPN and CDR2 is SVGIG (reference sequence). The CDR3 spans 11 residues. The chain's CDR3 is CAWSRGLAQHF. In DNA, the CDR3 is TGTGCCTGGAGTCGGGGTCTGGCCCAGCATTTT. Variable domain in full (rest from reference TRBV30 and TRBJ1-5): SQTIHQWPATLVQPVGSPLSLECTVEGTSNPNLYWYRQAAGRGLQLLFYSVGIGQISSEVPQNLSASRPQDRQFILSSKKLLLSDSGFYLCAWSRGLAQHFGDGTRLSIL.

The chain uses TRBV20-1 and TRBJ2-2, with 12 bases identical to TRBD2. The J segment lost 9 bases and the V segment lost 3 bases, leaving 14 bases of the junction unmatched. This CDR3 spans 17 amino acids. Germline V gene sequence: CDR1 DFQATT, CDR2 SNEGSKA (reference sequence). The DNA of the CDR3 is TGCAGTGCTAGTTCGCTAGCGGGGGGGTCGGTGGAGAGGGAGCTGTTTTTT. Translation: CSASSLAGGSVERELFF.

The V gene is TRBV24-1, the J gene TRBJ2-5, with 12 bases lining up with TRBD1. Germline values: CDR1 KGHDR, CDR2 SFDVKD. Trimming cost V 3 bases and J 5 bases; bases outside gene matches: 9. This CDR3 region has 17 residues. Here the CDR3 reads CATSDRGQGASRETQYF. The CDR3 DNA follows: TGTGCCACCAGTGATAGGGGACAGGGGGCGTCAAGGGAGACCCAGTACTTC.

The rearrangement links TRBV5-1 to TRBJ2-7, with unresolved D. V lost 2 bases to trimming and J lost 5 bases, with 5 bases between them. The germline V gene has CDR1 SGHRS and CDR2 YFSETQ. The CDR3 has 11 residues. CDR3 coding DNA: TGCGCCAGCAGCTTTGAGAACGAGCAGTACTTC. Translation: CASSFENEQYF.

The chain is built from TRBV10-3 and TRBJ2-7; TRBD1 aligns across 8 bases. The J segment lost 4 bases and the V segment lost 2 bases, leaving 4 bases of the junction unmatched. CDR1 and CDR2 from the germline V gene are ENHRY and SYGVKD. The CDR3 consists of 14 residues. CDR3 in amino acids: CAISEAGGPYEQYF. In DNA form, the CDR3 reads TGTGCCATCAGTGAGGCAGGGGGCCCTTACGAGCAGTACTTC.

The chain uses TRBV5-4 and TRBJ2-3; 11 bases map to TRBD2. CDR1 and CDR2 from the germline V gene are SGHNT and YYREEE (reference sequence). This CDR3 has 15 residues. J gave up 3 bases and V 1 base, and 1 base lay outside the gene matches. The chain's CDR3 is CASSLRTSGTDTQYF. Here the CDR3 DNA reads TGTGCCAGCAGCTTGCGGACTAGCGGGACAGATACGCAGTATTTT.

The rearrangement links TRBV30 to TRBJ1-5, with 7 bases fitting TRBD1. Trimming cost V 2 bases and J 1 base; bases outside gene matches: 2. Germline CDR1 and CDR2: GTSNPN and SVGIG (reference sequence). The CDR3 totals 14 residues. The CDR3 bases are TGTGCCTGGAGTCAGGGGGGCAGCAATCAGCCCCAGCATTTT. Translating gives CAWSQGGSNQPQHF.

This sequence joins TRBV7-2 and TRBJ2-7, with 7 bases that match TRBD2. The CDR3 consists of 13 residues. With V trimmed by 8 bases and J by 2 bases, 6 bases remained unmatched. CDR1 SGHTA and CDR2 FQGNSA come from the germline V gene. The CDR3 region is CASGGGGTYEQYF. The CDR3 coding sequence is TGTGCCAGCGGGGGGGGAGGCACCTACGAGCAGTACTTC. The full variable domain, completed using reference TRBV7-2 and TRBJ2-7, is GAGVSQSPSNKVTEKGKDVELRCDPISGHTALYWYRQSLGQGLEFLIYFQGNSAPDKSGLPSDRFSAERTGGSVSTLTIQRTQQEDSAVYLCASGGGGTYEQYFGPGTRLTVT.

This chain connects TRBV27 to TRBJ1-6, with TRBD1 as a possible D gene (6 bases). The CDR3 covers 19 residues. Trimming stripped 6 bases from V and 9 bases from J, with 30 bases between. Germline V lookup: CDR1 MNHEY, CDR2 SMNVEV (reference sequence). The CDR3 DNA is TGTGCCAGCAGCCAACTCCCCGGGACATCCATTCCGGCGGGTTCACCCCTCCACTTT. Protein product: CASSQLPGTSIPAGSPLHF.

The chain couples TRBV3-1 (or the pseudogene TRBV3-2) to TRBJ2-5, with TRBD2 matching over 12 bases. Germline V gene data show CDR1 as LGHDT and CDR2 as YNNKEL (reference sequence). The CDR3 is 15 residues long. The J segment lost 5 bases and the V segment lost 6 bases, leaving 7 bases of the junction unmatched. In DNA form, the CDR3 reads TGTGCCAGCAGGGCTAGCGGGGGGGCCCTGGAGACCCAGTACTTC. Encoded protein: CASRASGGALETQYF.

The genes are TRBV28 and TRBJ1-5, with TRBD1 matching over 8 bases. J was trimmed by 0 bases and V by 5 bases; bases with no gene match: 9. This CDR3 contains 17 residues. Germline loops: CDR1 MDHEN, CDR2 SYDVKM. The CDR3 DNA reads TGTGCCAGCAGTCCCGCGGGCAGGGGGCTTAGCAATCAGCCCCAGCATTTT. It encodes CASSPAGRGLSNQPQHF.

The chain carries TRBV4-3 and TRBJ1-1; D possibly corresponds to TRBD1 (6 bases). The CDR3 is made up of 18 amino acids. Trimming took off 0 bases at V and 0 bases at J, with 17 bases between the two ends. Per the germline V gene, CDR1 is LGHNA and CDR2 is YSLEER. Here the CDR3 reads CASSQDGKGVRVNTEAFF. In nucleotides, the CDR3 is TGCGCCAGCAGCCAAGATGGGAAGGGGGTTCGGGTGAACACTGAAGCTTTCTTT.

The J gene is TRBJ1-1, the V gene TRBV19, with 7 bases fitting TRBD1. With V trimmed by 4 bases and J by 1 base, 6 bases remained unmatched. Germline V gene lookup returns CDR1 LNHDA and CDR2 SQIVND (reference sequence). The CDR3 is 15 amino acids. CDR3 protein: CASSRETGPNTEAFF. The CDR3 region has the DNA TGTGCCAGTAGTAGGGAGACAGGGCCGAACACTGAAGCTTTCTTT.

The chain has TRBV6-2 or TRBV6-3 and TRBJ1-5, with D perhaps TRBD1 (6 bases). Trimming removed 5 bases at V and 5 bases at J, with 13 bases between. Germline CDR1 is MNHEY and CDR2 is SVGEGT. CDR3 length equals 14 residues. The CDR3 bases are TGTGCCAGCAGTCCGGGACACCCACATCAGCCCCAGCATTTT. Amino acid sequence: CASSPGHPHQPQHF.

The chain carries TRBV5-5 and TRBJ2-5; possible D gene TRBD2, 6 bases. Per the germline V gene, CDR1 is SGHKS and CDR2 is YYEKEE (reference sequence). Between the trimmed V and J ends, which lost 4 bases and 2 bases, there was a span of 9 bases. The CDR3 is made up of 13 amino acids. CDR3 region: CASSGTPQETQYF. As DNA, the CDR3 is TGTGCCAGCAGCGGGACTCCACAAGAGACCCAGTACTTC.